This entry lists 11 T cell receptor beta chains sequenced from one sample in a study of blood T cell repertoires in COVID-19. This table comes from immunoSEQ multiplex PCR, and its TCRdb copy is limited to in-frame clones, with some not included. The data contain 60,000 or so clones, about four fifths of them singletons. The specimen sequenced was peripheral blood. These receptors were obtained from a human donor in a cohort sampled during active COVID-19.

The rearrangement uses TRBV7-3 and TRBJ2-3; a possible D gene is TRBD1 (6 bases). Germline V lookup: CDR1 SGHTA, CDR2 FQGTGA. This CDR3 is 15 amino acids long. With 3 bases removed from V and 1 base from J, the gap between germline ends came to 11 bases. The CDR3 nucleotides are TGTGCCAGCAGCTTCCTAGAGGGGGGCACAGATACGCAGTATTTT. It codes for CASSFLEGGTDTQYF.

This clone has more than one count but fewer than ten. This chain links TRBV18 with TRBJ2-1; 12 bases line up with TRBD2. The CDR3 spans 16 residues. The V gene's germline CDR1 is KGHSH and CDR2 LQKENI. V was clipped by 1 base and J by 6 bases; unmatched bases: 4. CDR3 nucleotide sequence: TGTGCCAGCTCACCACGGGGGACTAGCGGGCTCAATGAGCAGTTCTTC. It encodes CASSPRGTSGLNEQFF.

The V gene is TRBV6-5, the J gene TRBJ1-3; D is perhaps TRBD1 (5 bases). Trimming took off 8 bases at V and 11 bases at J, with 13 bases between the two ends. Germline loops: CDR1 MNHEY, CDR2 SVGAGI. The CDR3 contains 11 residues. CDR3 in amino acids: CASGGSFAIYF. As DNA, the CDR3 is TGTGCCAGCGGGGGGTCATTCGCCATATATTTT.

The chain couples TRBV7-9 to TRBJ1-1; D gene unclear. In germline, CDR1 is SEHNR, CDR2 FQNEAQ (reference sequence). The CDR3 contains 13 residues. V was clipped by 5 bases and J by 3 bases, with 10 bases between them. The CDR3: CASSPPGDTEAFF. CDR3 in DNA: TGTGCCAGCAGCCCCCCCGGGGACACTGAAGCTTTCTTT.

The chain joins TRBV7-6 to TRBJ2-7; D is possibly TRBD2 (6 bases). The germline V and J ends were trimmed by 2 bases and 7 bases, with 21 bases remaining between them. CDR3 length: 16 residues. Germline assignment: CDR1 SGHVS and CDR2 FNYEAQ. This CDR3 is CASSLRSAGPPGEQYF. Written as DNA, the CDR3 is TGTGCCAGCAGCTTAAGGTCCGCGGGGCCCCCGGGGGAGCAGTACTTC.

The chain joins TRBV28 to TRBJ1-5; no clear D. The CDR3 length is 18 residues. V lost 4 bases, J lost 6 bases, and 25 bases lay in between. From germline, CDR1 is MDHEN and CDR2 SYDVKM. CDR3 sequence reads: CASSYQPNTRGGSQPQHF. CDR3 DNA sequence: TGTGCCAGCAGTTATCAACCCAATACACGGGGTGGTAGTCAGCCCCAGCATTTT.

V is TRBV7-2 and J is TRBJ2-3; 11 bases fit TRBD2. The CDR3 is 18 amino acids. Looked up from germline, CDR1 is SGHTA and CDR2 is FQGNSA. V trimming: 4 bases; J trimming: 5 bases; junction bases outside the gene matches: 14. The CDR3 spells CASSWRGTSGWELDTQYF. As DNA, the CDR3 is TGTGCCAGCAGCTGGAGGGGGACTAGCGGATGGGAACTAGATACGCAGTATTTT.

This clone showed up just once. This chain connects TRBV24-1 to TRBJ2-7; TRBD1 aligns across 11 bases. Germline CDR1 is KGHDR and CDR2 is SFDVKD. Unmatched junction bases numbered 6, after V lost 3 bases and J lost 6 bases. The CDR3 has 15 amino acids. The CDR3 loop is CATSDPGQGAVEQYF. The CDR3 nucleotides read TGTGCCACCAGTGATCCTGGACAGGGGGCCGTCGAGCAGTACTTC.

A few counts support this clone. The J gene is TRBJ2-1, the V gene TRBV6-6, with 9 bases identical to TRBD2. This CDR3 comprises 13 residues. Trimming removed 7 bases from V and 8 bases from J; junction bases left unmatched: 6. Germline CDR1 MNHNY, CDR2 SVGAGI (reference sequence). The CDR3 spells CASTKAGGHEQFF. CDR3 coding DNA: TGTGCCAGCACCAAAGCGGGAGGCCATGAGCAGTTCTTC.

This clone was detected only a few times. CDR3 residues: CASSVRDREIMNTEAFF. The DNA for the CDR3 is TGTGCCAGTAGTGTCAGGGACAGGGAAATCATGAACACTGAAGCTTTCTTT. The chain combines TRBV19 with TRBJ1-1, with 9 bases fitting TRBD1. Trimming cost V 5 bases and J 0 bases; bases outside gene matches: 10. The CDR3 covers 17 residues. The V gene's germline CDR1 is LNHDA and CDR2 SQIVND (reference sequence).

The genes are TRBV11-2 and TRBJ2-7; D is ambiguous. The V and J ends lost 1 base and 2 bases respectively, with 3 bases between them. This CDR3 has 12 residues. CDR1 SGHAT and CDR2 FQNNGV come from the germline V gene. The CDR3, as DNA: TGTGCCAGCAGCTTAGGAGCCTACGAGCAGTACTTC. Translating it yields CASSLGAYEQYF.